Listed below are T cell receptor beta chains from one sample, sequenced in a study of blood T cell repertoires in COVID-19. Sequencing used immunoSEQ multiplex PCR; TCRdb keeps in-frame clones, though not all of them. The table includes some 80,000 clones, around 90% detected once. Sequencing was carried out using peripheral blood. These receptors were obtained from a woman in her 50s with active or convalescent COVID-19. CDR3s include the opening cysteine and the closing phenylalanine or tryptophan. The D gene is left open where the match is weak. Not all rows give a size; the values are once, few, many and, for expanded clones, a class.

CDR3	DNA	J	V	D	size
CASSLKLVGGSSGEQYF	TGTGCCAGCAGCTTAAAGCTAGTGGGCGGATCTAGCGGCGAGCAGTACTTC	TRBJ2-7	TRBV7-2	TRBD2	NA
CASSLGGGYTF	TGTGCCAGCAGCCTTGGGGGCGGCTACACCTTC	TRBJ1-2	TRBV3-1/TRBV3-2	NA	NA
CASSLDLQGVDGYTF	TGCGCCAGCAGCTTGGACCTCCAGGGGGTCGATGGCTACACCTTC	TRBJ1-2	TRBV5-1	TRBD1	once
CASSTGTAWGTNEKLFF	TGTGCCAGCAGCACCGGGACAGCCTGGGGAACTAATGAAAAACTGTTTTTT	TRBJ1-4	TRBV9	TRBD1	NA
CASSHRGGNQPQHF	TGTGCCAGCAGCCACCGGGGGGGAAATCAGCCCCAGCATTTT	TRBJ1-5	TRBV5-6	NA	NA
CASREEGPAGELFF	TGTGCCAGCCGGGAGGAGGGTCCGGCCGGGGAGCTGTTTTTT	TRBJ2-2	TRBV9	TRBD2	NA
CASSATENSPLHF	TGTGCCAGCAGCGCAACAGAGAATTCACCCCTCCACTTT	TRBJ1-6	TRBV7-3	NA	NA
CASSFAGGGGNEQFF	TGTGCCAGCAGCTTCGCTGGGGGGGGAGGCAATGAGCAGTTCTTC	TRBJ2-1	TRBV7-2	TRBD2	NA
CASSTGPNYGYTF	TGTGCCAGCAGTACAGGGCCAAACTATGGCTACACCTTC	TRBJ1-2	TRBV2	NA	NA
CASSPPPTLNTEAFF	TGTGCCAGCAGCCCCCCCCCGACTCTGAACACTGAAGCTTTCTTT	TRBJ1-1	TRBV3-1/TRBV3-2	NA	once
CASSLDSNYGYTF	TGCGCCAGCAGCTTGGACAGCAACTATGGCTACACCTTC	TRBJ1-2	TRBV5-1	NA	NA
CASSHRDRYEQYF	TGTGCCAGCAGTCACAGGGATAGATACGAGCAGTACTTC	TRBJ2-7	TRBV27	NA	NA
CASSFRSNSPLHF	TGTGCCAGCAGTTTCCGGTCTAATTCACCCCTCCACTTT	TRBJ1-6	TRBV6-5	NA	NA
CASSQDQTEANYGYTF	TGCGCCAGCAGTCAAGATCAGACAGAAGCTAACTATGGCTACACCTTC	TRBJ1-2	TRBV23-1	NA	NA
CASSIGRGSRGNTIYF	TGTGCCAGTAGTATCGGGCGGGGGAGTCGTGGAAACACCATATATTTT	TRBJ1-3	TRBV19	NA	once
CASSLDPLNEQFF	TGTGCCAGCAGCTTGGACCCCCTAAATGAGCAGTTCTTC	TRBJ2-1	TRBV5-5	NA	NA
CASSQGLGDGYTF	TGTGCCAGCAGTCAAGGACTAGGCGATGGCTACACCTTC	TRBJ1-2	TRBV6-4	NA	NA
CASSKCSGTGSGGGKLFF	TGTGCCAGCAGCAAATGTTCCGGGACAGGGTCTGGCGGGGGAAAACTGTTTTTT	TRBJ1-4	TRBV21-1	NA	NA
CASSRDRGTGNGYTF	TGCGCCAGCAGCCGAGACAGGGGAACGGGGAATGGCTACACCTTC	TRBJ1-2	TRBV4-3	TRBD1	NA
CASSAGGSTEAFF	TGTGCCAGCAGTGCGGGGGGAAGCACTGAAGCTTTCTTT	TRBJ1-1	TRBV25-1	NA	NA
CAYTGSVRGNTIYF	TGTGCCTACACCGGGTCGGTTAGAGGAAACACCATATATTTT	TRBJ1-3	TRBV19	NA	NA
CASSLAGQSYEQYF	TGTGCCAGCAGCTTAGCGGGACAGTCATACGAGCAGTACTTC	TRBJ2-7	TRBV7-2	TRBD1	NA
CASSLAPGDYYTF	TGTGCCAGCAGCTTAGCGCCGGGGGACTACTACACCTTC	TRBJ1-2	TRBV7-2	NA	NA